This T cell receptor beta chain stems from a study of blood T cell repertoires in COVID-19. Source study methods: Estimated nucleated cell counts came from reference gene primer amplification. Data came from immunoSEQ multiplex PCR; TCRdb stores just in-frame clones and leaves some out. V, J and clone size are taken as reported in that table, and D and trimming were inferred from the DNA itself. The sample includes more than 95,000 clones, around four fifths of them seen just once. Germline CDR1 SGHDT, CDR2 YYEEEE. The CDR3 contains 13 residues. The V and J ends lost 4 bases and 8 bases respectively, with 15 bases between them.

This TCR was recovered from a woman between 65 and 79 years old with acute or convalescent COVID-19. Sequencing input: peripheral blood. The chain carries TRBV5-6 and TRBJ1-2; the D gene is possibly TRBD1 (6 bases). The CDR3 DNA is TGTGCCAGCAGCGGAATGGGACACGGAGGCTACACCTTC. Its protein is CASSGMGHGGYTF.